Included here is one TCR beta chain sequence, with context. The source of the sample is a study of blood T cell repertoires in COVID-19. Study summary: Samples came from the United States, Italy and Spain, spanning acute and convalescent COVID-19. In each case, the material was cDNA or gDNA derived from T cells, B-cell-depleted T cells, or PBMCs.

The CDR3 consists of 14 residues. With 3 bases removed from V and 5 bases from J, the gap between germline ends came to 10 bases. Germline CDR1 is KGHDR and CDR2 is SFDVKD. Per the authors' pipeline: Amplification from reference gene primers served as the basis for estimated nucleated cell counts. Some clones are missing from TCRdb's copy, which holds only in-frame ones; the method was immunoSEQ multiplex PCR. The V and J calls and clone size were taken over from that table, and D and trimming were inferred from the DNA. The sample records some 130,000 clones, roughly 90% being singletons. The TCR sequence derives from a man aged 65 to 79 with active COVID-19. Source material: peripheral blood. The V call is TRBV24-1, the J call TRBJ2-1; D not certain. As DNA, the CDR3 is TGTGCCACCAGTGATCCACCAGCGCACAATGAGCAGTTCTTC. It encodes CATSDPPAHNEQFF.